The 9 T cell receptor beta chains given below trace back to one sample, sequenced in a study of cytomegalovirus exposure and HLA in healthy donors. With 60 Vbeta and 13 Jbeta primers, the PCR was carried out. Using immunoSEQ multiplex PCR, the repertoire was profiled, and TCRdb retains in-frame clones only, with some absent. The sample has hundreds of thousands of clones; roughly 83% are singletons. The specimen sequenced was PBMCs. The receptors originated from a boy under 10 years old in good health and CMV-seronegative.

The J gene is TRBJ1-1, the V gene TRBV5-8; D might be TRBD1 (5 bases). From germline, CDR1 is SGHTS and CDR2 YDEGEE. Trimming left V 0 bases short and J 0 bases short, with 18 bases between. The CDR3 contains 18 residues. The CDR3 here is CASSLVFWQGSMNTEAFF. For the CDR3, the DNA is TGTGCCAGCAGCTTGGTCTTCTGGCAGGGTAGTATGAACACTGAAGCTTTCTTT.

The rearrangement links TRBV4-1 to TRBJ2-5; TRBD2 agrees at 13 bases. CDR3 size: 18 residues. Germline V lookup: CDR1 MGHRA, CDR2 YSYEKL. Trimming removed 1 base from V and 3 bases from J; junction bases left unmatched: 8. Here the CDR3 reads CASSQVLAGGVVEETQYF. CDR3 DNA: TGCGCCAGCAGCCAAGTACTAGCGGGGGGGGTAGTCGAAGAGACCCAGTACTTC.

The chain couples TRBV6-5 to TRBJ1-5; 9 bases are a match to TRBD1. CDR3 length equals 14 residues. CDR1 and CDR2 (germline): MNHEY, SVGAGI. V shed 5 bases and J 6 bases; nucleotides not matched to a gene: 5. This CDR3 reads CASSRQGVSQPQHF. CDR3 bases: TGTGCCAGCAGTCGACAGGGGGTGAGTCAGCCCCAGCATTTT.

The chain's CDR3 is CASSESGGWNSPLHF. CDR3 sequence (DNA): TGCGCCAGCAGTGAGTCTGGGGGGTGGAATTCACCCCTCCACTTT. This chain links TRBV10-2 with TRBJ1-6; tentative D call: TRBD1 (5 bases). Germline loops: CDR1 WSHSY, CDR2 SAAADI. With 0 bases removed from V and 7 bases from J, the gap between germline ends came to 10 bases. The CDR3 sequence is 15 residues long.

J is TRBJ1-5 and V is TRBV6-1, with 7 bases that match TRBD1. The CDR3 totals 14 residues. Germline V gene lookup returns CDR1 MNHNS and CDR2 SASEGT. The trim removed 7 bases at V and 4 bases at J, leaving 7 bases unmatched. The CDR3 DNA reads as TGTGCCAGCAATACGGGACAGAGAAATCAGCCCCAGCATTTT. Amino acids: CASNTGQRNQPQHF.

As regards this clone: Germline and junction disagree at one end, which may indicate a read error. CDR3 bases: TGTGCTAGCAGCGACAGCGGGGGAAGGTACAATGAGCAGTTCTTC. It is translated as CASSDSGGRYNEQFF. This chain connects TRBV7-7 to TRBJ2-1, with 8 bases aligning to TRBD2. This CDR3 has 15 residues. CDR1 and CDR2 from the germline V gene are SSHAT and FNYEAQ (reference sequence). The entire variable domain, with the rest obtained from reference TRBV7-7 and TRBJ2-1, is as follows: GAGVSQSPRYKVTKRGQDVTLRCDPISSHATLYWYQQALGQGPEFLTYFNYEAQPDKSGLPSDRFSAERPEGSISTLTIQRTEQRDSAMYRCASSDSGGRYNEQFFGPGTRLTVL.

V usage is TRBV5-1 and J usage is TRBJ2-2; 10 nucleotides match TRBD1. V gave up 3 bases and J gave up 4 bases; unmatched junction bases: 6. This CDR3 contains 16 residues. CDR1 is SGHRS and CDR2 is YFSETQ in the germline V gene. The CDR3 DNA is TGCGCCAGCAGCTACCCGGGACAGGGGTGCACCGGGGAGCTGTTTTTT. Its protein product is CASSYPGQGCTGELFF.

The V and J genes are TRBV12-5 and TRBJ1-1; TRBD1 might be the D (6 bases). Trimming removed 2 bases at V and 3 bases at J, with 16 bases between. CDR3 length: 16 amino acids. Germline-derived CDR1 and CDR2 are LGHNT and FRNRAP. This CDR3 is CASGLTPRGAHTEAFF. DNA of the CDR3: TGTGCTAGTGGTTTGACCCCCCGGGGGGCCCACACTGAAGCTTTCTTT.

This sequence joins TRBV7-9 and TRBJ2-2, with D possibly being TRBD2 (5 bases). The V end lost 1 base, the J end lost 6 bases, and 21 bases lay between the germline ends. CDR3 length: 18 residues. CDR1 is SEHNR and CDR2 is FQNEAQ in the germline V gene (reference sequence). CDR3 region: CASSLVGPLEIGPGELFF. CDR3 sequence (DNA): TGTGCCAGCAGCTTAGTTGGACCACTAGAGATTGGTCCCGGGGAGCTGTTTTTT. The complete variable domain, with remaining parts taken from reference TRBV7-9 and TRBJ2-2, reads DTGVSQNPRHKITKRGQNVTFRCDPISEHNRLYWYRQTLGQGPEFLTYFQNEAQLEKSRLLSDRFSAERPKGSFSTLEIQRTEQGDSAMYLCASSLVGPLEIGPGELFFGEGSRLTVL.